The entry below describes one T cell receptor (beta chain). The data originate from a study of blood T cell repertoires in COVID-19. Study-level background: Acute and convalescent COVID-19 samples came from the United States, Italy and Spain. T cells, B-cell-depleted T cells, or PBMCs supplied cDNA or gDNA.

Sequencing used immunoSEQ multiplex PCR; TCRdb keeps in-frame clones, though not all of them. The sample has about 180,000 clones, about 88% seen once. This CDR3 has 14 residues. From germline, CDR1 is MNHNY and CDR2 SVGAGI (reference sequence). Trimming took off 5 bases at V and 0 bases at J, with 9 bases between the two ends. The chain combines TRBV6-6 with TRBJ2-3; D unclear. The receptor's source is a woman aged 45-59 years with COVID-19, enrolled during active disease. The specimen sequenced was peripheral blood. This CDR3 reads CASSPRVSTDTQYF. The CDR3 coding sequence is TGTGCCAGCAGTCCCCGAGTTAGCACAGATACGCAGTATTTT.